This note documents a single TCR beta chain sequence. Its antigen is not known. TCRdb ran MiXCR on the reads and lists one entry per CDR3 protein. The table records roughly 990,000 distinct CDR3 sequences, approximately 30% of them present only once. This CDR3 is built from 14 residues. V was pared by 6 bases and J by 5 bases, with 9 bases of the junction left unmatched. Looked up from germline, CDR1 is MNHEY and CDR2 is SVGEGT. These data come from a study of T cell repertoires in cytomegalovirus infection. Background on the study: Evidence of both CMV infection and a matching HLA type came from public TCR beta signatures.

The chain carries TRBV6-2 or TRBV6-3 and TRBJ2-7; 8 positions agree with TRBD2. The material sequenced was cultured CD8+ T cells from PBMCs, taken from culture after CMV antigen stimulation. The receptor was derived from a human donor in good health (CMV status not recorded). Some clones in this sample may be carry-over from other donors' samples. CDR3 in DNA: TGTGCCAGCAGACCGCCGGGACTAGTCAACGAGCAGTACGTC. Translating gives CASRPPGLVNEQYV.